This TCR beta chain was found in a study of regulatory T cells in long-lasting Graves disease. Unmatched junction bases numbered 6, after V lost 6 bases and J lost 5 bases. CDR1 and CDR2 from the germline V gene are MNHEY and SMNVEV (reference sequence). This CDR3 has 15 amino acids. Combining iRepertoire HTBI primers with Arm-PCR of CDR3 regions, the authors built TCR beta libraries. MiXCR was run by TCRdb on the multiplex PCR reads, yielding one entry per CDR3 protein. The sample gives 400,000 to 500,000 distinct CDR3 sequences, more than 12% of which show up once; 16% is in the top ten. This clonotype was observed at least ten times. The time point was: newly diagnosed GD, antithyroid drugs for less than 3 months. Isolated PBMC RNA provided the starting material for the TCR library. EDTA tubes received about 9.3 milliliters of collected peripheral blood. This same sample was also taken into another study, of T cells in Graves' hyperthyroidism and ophthalmopathy.

The source is a woman in her 30s with Graves disease. V gene TRBV27 combines with J gene TRBJ2-1, with 11 positions matching TRBD2. This specimen consisted of peripheral blood mononuclear cells (PBMCs), obtained at new diagnosis, from a patient treated with antithyroid drugs. In nucleotides, the CDR3 is TGTGCCAGCAGCTTAGCGGGAGGGCTGAACAATGAGCAGTTCTTC. Its protein product is CASSLAGGLNNEQFF.